This T cell receptor (beta chain) came from a study of control samples from healthy donors and cancer patients. TCRdb keeps only in-frame clones here, not all; method: immunoSEQ multiplex PCR. This table holds 160,000 or so clones, approximately 94% found once. Sequencing was carried out using PBMCs. This receptor was taken from a man between 60 and 70 years old with colorectal cancer.

The CDR3 DNA reads TGCGCCAGCAGACCAAGTCAGGGGGCTCTAGAGGGCGAGCAGTACTTC. This translates into CASRPSQGALEGEQYF. This rearrangement joins TRBV5-1 to TRBJ2-7; 8 bases are shared with TRBD1. Germline CDR1 SGHRS, CDR2 YFSETQ. CDR3 size: 16 residues. The trim removed 5 bases at V and 6 bases at J, leaving 16 bases unmatched. The entire variable domain, with the rest obtained from reference TRBV5-1 and TRBJ2-7, is as follows: KAGVTQTPRYLIKTRGQQVTLSCSPISGHRSVSWYQQTPGQGLQFLFEYFSETQRNKGNFPGRFSGRQFSNSRSEMNVSTLELGDSALYLCASRPSQGALEGEQYFGPGTRLTVT.